This T cell receptor (beta chain) is drawn from a study of regulatory T cells in long-lasting Graves disease. Time point specified: newly diagnosed GD, antithyroid drugs for less than 3 months. Scientists built the TCR library using RNA that was extracted from PBMCs. For TCR beta, libraries came from iRepertoire HTBI primers and Arm-PCR of CDR3 regions. TCRdb processed the multiplex PCR reads anew with MiXCR; each CDR3 protein has one entry. The sample has 350,000 to 500,000 distinct CDR3 sequences, around 15% seen once; the top ten hold over 8.5%. General study points: Having only a small sample size may have limited accuracy.

V was clipped by 8 bases and J by 4 bases, with 14 bases between them. The CDR3 consists of 13 residues. This clonotype was seen ten or more times. The antigen remains undetermined. These same records also appear under a second study, on T cells in Graves' hyperthyroidism and ophthalmopathy.

The source is a woman aged 30 to 39 with Graves disease. The source material was peripheral blood mononuclear cells (PBMCs), sampled at new diagnosis, from a patient treated with antithyroid drugs. J is TRBJ1-1 and V is TRBV12-3 or TRBV12-4; the D is unclear. DNA for the CDR3: TGTGCCAGCGCGGGGTCGGTCCGCACTGAAGCTTTCTTT. Protein: CASAGSVRTEAFF.